A selection of T cell receptor beta chains follows, all from one sample in a study of CD8 T cells in ankylosing spondylitis. TCRdb analysed the 5' RACE reads with MiXCR anew, one entry per CDR3 protein. The sample includes about 250,000 distinct CDR3 sequences, roughly 25% of them seen just once. The sample comprised blood, either unsorted or a sorted T cell fraction (not recorded which). These receptors originate from a male donor with ankylosing spondylitis or in good health (not recorded which). Each CDR3 is given with its conserved first and last residue. The order of the fields is CDR3 DNA, CDR3 protein, D gene, V gene, clone size, J gene. The D gene is left open where the match is weak. The listing skips clone size in some rows; elsewhere it reads once, few, many or a size class.

cdr3_nt: TGCAGTGCGCGGGACTCGAGCTATGGCTACACCTTC; cdr3_aa: CSARDSSYGYTF; d_call: -; v_call: TRBV20-1; clone_size: few; j_call: TRBJ1-2
cdr3_nt: TGTGCCTCGTCCGTGGATTCCAATGGGGAGACCCAGTACTTC; cdr3_aa: CASSVDSNGETQYF; d_call: -; v_call: TRBV30; clone_size: -; j_call: TRBJ2-5
cdr3_nt: TGCAGTGGGCTAGCGGGGGTCGACGAGCAGTACTTC; cdr3_aa: CSGLAGVDEQYF; d_call: TRBD2; v_call: TRBV20-1; clone_size: few; j_call: TRBJ2-7
cdr3_nt: TGCAGCGTCAAACAGGGAATCGGAACAGATACGCAGTATTTT; cdr3_aa: CSVKQGIGTDTQYF; d_call: -; v_call: TRBV29-1; clone_size: few; j_call: TRBJ2-3
cdr3_nt: TGTGCCAGCAGCGTCAGGGGCCCCGGTTCTGAGCAGTACTTC; cdr3_aa: CASSVRGPGSEQYF; d_call: -; v_call: TRBV21-1; clone_size: -; j_call: TRBJ2-7
cdr3_nt: TGCAGTGCTACCCGAGGGACAGCCGGACAAGAGACCCAGTACTTC; cdr3_aa: CSATRGTAGQETQYF; d_call: TRBD1; v_call: TRBV20-1; clone_size: -; j_call: TRBJ2-5
cdr3_nt: TGTGCCAGCAGCGTACGCCCGACGGATCAGCCCCAGCATTTT; cdr3_aa: CASSVRPTDQPQHF; d_call: -; v_call: TRBV9; clone_size: -; j_call: TRBJ1-5
cdr3_nt: TGTGCCAGCTCACGGAGGAACACTGAAGCTTTCTTT; cdr3_aa: CASSRRNTEAFF; d_call: -; v_call: TRBV18; clone_size: -; j_call: TRBJ1-1
cdr3_nt: TGCAGTGCTAGAGAAGGGACTTCCCGTTCCTACAATGAGCAGTTCTTC; cdr3_aa: CSAREGTSRSYNEQFF; d_call: -; v_call: TRBV20-1; clone_size: many; j_call: TRBJ2-1
cdr3_nt: TGCAGTGCTAGAGGTCAGGCCAAAAACATTCAGTACTTC; cdr3_aa: CSARGQAKNIQYF; d_call: -; v_call: TRBV20-1; clone_size: -; j_call: TRBJ2-4
cdr3_nt: TGTGCCAGCAGCAACTCGGCAGCGCAGTATTTT; cdr3_aa: CASSNSAAQYF; d_call: -; v_call: TRBV27; clone_size: -; j_call: TRBJ2-3
cdr3_nt: TGTGCCAGCAGAGTTCGGGAAGGCACTGAAGCTTTCTTT; cdr3_aa: CASRVREGTEAFF; d_call: -; v_call: TRBV12-3/TRBV12-4; clone_size: -; j_call: TRBJ1-1
cdr3_nt: TGTGCCAGCAGTTTATCGGGGTTAAGGACAGACAATCAGCCCCAGCATTTT; cdr3_aa: CASSLSGLRTDNQPQHF; d_call: -; v_call: TRBV27; clone_size: -; j_call: TRBJ1-5
cdr3_nt: TGCAGCGTTGGACCAGAGGGACTGCCCTACAATGAGCAGTTCTTC; cdr3_aa: CSVGPEGLPYNEQFF; d_call: -; v_call: TRBV29-1; clone_size: many; j_call: TRBJ2-1
cdr3_nt: TGTGCCATCGCGGGAGGGGGAGGCGATGAGCAGTTCTTC; cdr3_aa: CAIAGGGGDEQFF; d_call: TRBD2; v_call: TRBV10-3; clone_size: many; j_call: TRBJ2-1
cdr3_nt: TGTGCCATCAGTAAGACAGACTCTAAGGATACGCAGTATTTT; cdr3_aa: CAISKTDSKDTQYF; d_call: -; v_call: TRBV10-3; clone_size: -; j_call: TRBJ2-3